The clone carrying this TCR beta chain was recorded only once. Its antigen remains unidentified. Some clones are missing from TCRdb's copy, which holds only in-frame ones; the method was immunoSEQ multiplex PCR. The sample has 350,000 to 500,000 clones, roughly 90% seen once. This entry is derived from a study of Ad26.COV2.S vaccination and SARS-CoV-2 variants. Across the whole study: Donor allocation was to the COV1001 Ad26.COV2.S trial arm. Donor got 5x10^10 or 1x10^11 viral particles of Ad26.COV2.S.

Germline lookup yields CDR1 MGHRA and CDR2 YSYEKL. V was clipped by 1 base and J by 7 bases, with 13 bases between them. This CDR3 region has 15 residues. The treatment was: around 19 received Ad26.COV2.S at low or high dose, single or two shots; 5 received placebo; per-sample allocation not given. Samples were taken on day 63 after the first vaccine or placebo injection. Donor was an adult aged 18-55 years in Boston. Study outcomes and limitations: Total responses of T cells may have been underestimated by the analyses of TCR breadth and depth.

The source is a person aged 18-65 years who received the Ad26.COV2.S COVID-19 vaccine or a placebo. The rearrangement joins TRBV4-1 to TRBJ2-2, with D unresolved. Here the sequenced sample was peripheral blood, taken in a trial of Ad26.COV2.S vaccine versus placebo. The CDR3 bases are TGCGCCAGCAGCCAAGTTAAGGCAGGCGGCGGGGAGCTGTTTTTT. Protein product: CASSQVKAGGGELFF.